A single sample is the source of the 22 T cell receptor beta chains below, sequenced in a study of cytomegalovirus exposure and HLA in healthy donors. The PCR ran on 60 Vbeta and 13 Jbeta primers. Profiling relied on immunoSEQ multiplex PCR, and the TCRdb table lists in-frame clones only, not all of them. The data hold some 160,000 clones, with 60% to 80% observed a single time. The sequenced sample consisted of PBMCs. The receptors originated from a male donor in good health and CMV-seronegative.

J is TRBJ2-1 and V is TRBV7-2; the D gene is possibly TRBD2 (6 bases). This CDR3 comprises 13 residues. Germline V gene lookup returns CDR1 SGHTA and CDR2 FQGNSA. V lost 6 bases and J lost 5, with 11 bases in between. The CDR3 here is CASRETGDNEQFF. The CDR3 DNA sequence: TGTGCCAGCAGAGAAACGGGGGACAATGAGCAGTTCTTC.

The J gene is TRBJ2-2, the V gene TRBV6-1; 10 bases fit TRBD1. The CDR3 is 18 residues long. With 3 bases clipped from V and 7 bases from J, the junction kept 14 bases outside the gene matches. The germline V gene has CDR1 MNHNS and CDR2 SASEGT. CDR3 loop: CASSDGLYRDRGIGELFF. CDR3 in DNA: TGTGCCAGCAGTGATGGACTTTACCGGGACAGGGGTATCGGGGAGCTGTTTTTT.

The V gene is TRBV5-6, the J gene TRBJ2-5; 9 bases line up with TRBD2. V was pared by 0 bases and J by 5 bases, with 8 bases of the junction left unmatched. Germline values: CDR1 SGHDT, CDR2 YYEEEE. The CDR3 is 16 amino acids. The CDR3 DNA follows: TGTGCCAGCAGCTTGGGGAACGGTGCGGGAGGGGAGACCCAGTACTTC. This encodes CASSLGNGAGGETQYF.

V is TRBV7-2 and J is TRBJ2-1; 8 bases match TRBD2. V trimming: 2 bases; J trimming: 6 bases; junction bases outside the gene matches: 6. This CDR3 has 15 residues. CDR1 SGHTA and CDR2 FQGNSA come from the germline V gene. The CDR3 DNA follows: TGTGCCAGCAGCTTAAGCCGGACTAGCCTCAATGAGCAGTTCTTC. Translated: CASSLSRTSLNEQFF.

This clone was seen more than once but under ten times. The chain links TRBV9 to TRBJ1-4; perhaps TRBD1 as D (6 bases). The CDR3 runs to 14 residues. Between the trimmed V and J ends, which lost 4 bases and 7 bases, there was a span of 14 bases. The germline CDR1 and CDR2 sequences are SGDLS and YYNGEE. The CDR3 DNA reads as TGTGCCAGCAGCTCAGCAGGGGCGCGTGAAAAACTGTTTTTT. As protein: CASSSAGAREKLFF.

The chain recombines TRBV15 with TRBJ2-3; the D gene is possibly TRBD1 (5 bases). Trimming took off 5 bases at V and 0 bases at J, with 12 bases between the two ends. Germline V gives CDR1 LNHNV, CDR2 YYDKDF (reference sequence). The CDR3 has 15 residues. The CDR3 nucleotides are TGTGCCACCAGCCACAGGTCCTCTAGCACAGATACGCAGTATTTT. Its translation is CATSHRSSSTDTQYF.

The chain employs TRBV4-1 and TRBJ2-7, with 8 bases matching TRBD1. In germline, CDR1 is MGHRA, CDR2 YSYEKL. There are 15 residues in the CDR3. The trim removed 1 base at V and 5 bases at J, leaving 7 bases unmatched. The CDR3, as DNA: TGCGCCAGCAGCCAAGTCGGACAGGGTGCCCACGAGCAGTACTTC. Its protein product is CASSQVGQGAHEQYF.

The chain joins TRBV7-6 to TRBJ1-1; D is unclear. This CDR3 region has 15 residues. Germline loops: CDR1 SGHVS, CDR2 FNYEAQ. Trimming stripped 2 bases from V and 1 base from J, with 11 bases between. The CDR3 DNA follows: TGTGCCAGCAGCTTACAGGCGGGTACGAACACTGAAGCTTTCTTT. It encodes CASSLQAGTNTEAFF.

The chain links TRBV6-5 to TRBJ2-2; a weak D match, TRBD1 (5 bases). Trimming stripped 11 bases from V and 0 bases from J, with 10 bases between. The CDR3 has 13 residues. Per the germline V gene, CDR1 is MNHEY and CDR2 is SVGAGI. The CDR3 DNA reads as TGTGCCGCACAGGCCCCGAACACCGGGGAGCTGTTTTTT. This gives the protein CAAQAPNTGELFF.

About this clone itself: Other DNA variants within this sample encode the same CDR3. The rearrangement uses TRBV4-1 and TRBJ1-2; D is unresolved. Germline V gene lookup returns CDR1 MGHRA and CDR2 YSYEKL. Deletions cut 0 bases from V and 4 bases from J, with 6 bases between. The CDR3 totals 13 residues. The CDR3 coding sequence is TGCGCCAGCAGCCAAGAGTCCGGCTATGGCTACACCTTC. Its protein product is CASSQESGYGYTF.

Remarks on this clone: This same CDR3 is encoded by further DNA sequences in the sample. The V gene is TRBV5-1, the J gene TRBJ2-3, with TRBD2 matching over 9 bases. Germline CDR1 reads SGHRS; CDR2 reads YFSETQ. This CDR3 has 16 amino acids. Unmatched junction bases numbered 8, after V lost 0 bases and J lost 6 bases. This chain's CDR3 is CASSLVISGGQDTQYF. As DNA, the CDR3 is TGCGCCAGCAGCTTGGTGATTAGCGGGGGACAGGATACGCAGTATTTT. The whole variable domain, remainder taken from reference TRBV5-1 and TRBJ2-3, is KAGVTQTPRYLIKTRGQQVTLSCSPISGHRSVSWYQQTPGQGLQFLFEYFSETQRNKGNFPGRFSGRQFSNSRSEMNVSTLELGDSALYLCASSLVISGGQDTQYFGPGTRLTVL.

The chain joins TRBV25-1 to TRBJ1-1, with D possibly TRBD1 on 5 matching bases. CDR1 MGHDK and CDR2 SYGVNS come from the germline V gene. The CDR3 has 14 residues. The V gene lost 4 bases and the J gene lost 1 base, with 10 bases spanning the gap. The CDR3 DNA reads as TGTGCCAGCAGTGCGGCGGGGGGGAACACTGAAGCTTTCTTT. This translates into CASSAAGGNTEAFF.

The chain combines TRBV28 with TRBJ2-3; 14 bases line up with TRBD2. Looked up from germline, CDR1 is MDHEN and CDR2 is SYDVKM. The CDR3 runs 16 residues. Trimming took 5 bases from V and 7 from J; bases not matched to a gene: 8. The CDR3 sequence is CASSTRTSGRKNTQYF. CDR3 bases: TGTGCCAGCAGTACCCGGACTAGCGGGAGGAAAAATACGCAGTATTTT.

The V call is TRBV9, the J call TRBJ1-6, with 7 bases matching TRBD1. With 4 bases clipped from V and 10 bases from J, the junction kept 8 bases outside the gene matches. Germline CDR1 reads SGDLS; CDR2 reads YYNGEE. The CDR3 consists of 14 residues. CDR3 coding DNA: TGTGCCAGCAGCTATACAGGGGTGAGCTCACCCCTCCACTTT. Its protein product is CASSYTGVSSPLHF.

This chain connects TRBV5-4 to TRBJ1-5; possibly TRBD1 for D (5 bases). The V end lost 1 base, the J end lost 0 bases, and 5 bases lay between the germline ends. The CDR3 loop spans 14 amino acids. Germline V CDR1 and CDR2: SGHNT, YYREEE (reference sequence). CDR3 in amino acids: CASSLTGSNQPQHF. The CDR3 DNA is TGTGCCAGCAGCTTGACAGGTAGCAATCAGCCCCAGCATTTT.

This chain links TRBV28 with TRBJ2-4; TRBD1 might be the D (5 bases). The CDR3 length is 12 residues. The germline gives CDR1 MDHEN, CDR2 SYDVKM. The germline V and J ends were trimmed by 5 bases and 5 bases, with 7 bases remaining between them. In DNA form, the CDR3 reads TGTGCCAGCAGTAGGGGCCAAAACATTCAGTACTTC. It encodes CASSRGQNIQYF.

CDR3 loop: CASRDYHHLSYEQYF. The CDR3, as DNA: TGTGCCAGCAGAGACTACCACCACCTTTCCTACGAGCAGTACTTC. The chain links TRBV6-1 to TRBJ2-5, with a tentative D call TRBD2 (5 bases). The J call may be incorrect, as the DNA end agrees better with TRBJ2-7. CDR1 and CDR2 from the germline V gene are MNHNS and SASEGT. This CDR3 contains 15 residues.

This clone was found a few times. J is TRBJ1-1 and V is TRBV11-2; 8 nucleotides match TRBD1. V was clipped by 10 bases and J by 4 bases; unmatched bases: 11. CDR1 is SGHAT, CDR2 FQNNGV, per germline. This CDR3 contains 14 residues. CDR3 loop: CATEHQGAPTEAFF. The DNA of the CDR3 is TGTGCCACCGAGCACCAGGGGGCCCCCACTGAAGCTTTCTTT.

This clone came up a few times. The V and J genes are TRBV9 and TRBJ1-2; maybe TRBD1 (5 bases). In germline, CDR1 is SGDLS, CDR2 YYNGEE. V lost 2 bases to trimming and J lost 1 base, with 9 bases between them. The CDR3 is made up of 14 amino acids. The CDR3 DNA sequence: TGTGCCAGCAGCGTTGCCGACAGTAACTATGGCTACACCTTC. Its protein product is CASSVADSNYGYTF.

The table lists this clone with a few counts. The CDR3 DNA is TGTGCCAGCAGTTCCGGACAGGGGTTGAGGAACGGCTACACCTTC. It encodes CASSSGQGLRNGYTF. This chain connects TRBV6-5 to TRBJ1-2; 9 positions match TRBD1. CDR1 and CDR2 (germline): MNHEY, SVGAGI. The CDR3 sequence is 15 residues long. Unmatched junction bases numbered 11, after V lost 4 bases and J lost 8 bases.

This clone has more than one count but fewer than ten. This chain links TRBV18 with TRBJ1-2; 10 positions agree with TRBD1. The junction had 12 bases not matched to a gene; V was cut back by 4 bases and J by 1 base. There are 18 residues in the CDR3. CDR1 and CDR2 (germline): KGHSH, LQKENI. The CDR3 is CASSLYASGTGDNYGYTF. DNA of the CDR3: TGTGCCAGCTCACTGTACGCATCCGGGACAGGGGATAACTATGGCTACACCTTC.

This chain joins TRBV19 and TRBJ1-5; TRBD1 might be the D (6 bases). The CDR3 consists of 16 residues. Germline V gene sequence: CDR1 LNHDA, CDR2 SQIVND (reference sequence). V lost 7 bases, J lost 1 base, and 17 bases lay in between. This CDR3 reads CASMLRGWESNQPQHF. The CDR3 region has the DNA TGTGCCAGTATGTTAAGGGGGTGGGAGAGCAATCAGCCCCAGCATTTT.